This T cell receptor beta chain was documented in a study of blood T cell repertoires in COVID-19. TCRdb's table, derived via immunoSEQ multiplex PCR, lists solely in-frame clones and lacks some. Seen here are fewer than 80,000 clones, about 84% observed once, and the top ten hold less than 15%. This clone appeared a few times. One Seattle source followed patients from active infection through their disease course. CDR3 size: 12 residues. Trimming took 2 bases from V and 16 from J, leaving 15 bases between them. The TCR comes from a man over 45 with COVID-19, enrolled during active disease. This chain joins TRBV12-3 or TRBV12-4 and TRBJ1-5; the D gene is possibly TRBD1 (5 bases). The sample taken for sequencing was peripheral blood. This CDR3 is CASSLRVGGEHF. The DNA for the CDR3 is TGTGCCAGCAGTTTACGTGTCGGGGGGGAACATTTT.